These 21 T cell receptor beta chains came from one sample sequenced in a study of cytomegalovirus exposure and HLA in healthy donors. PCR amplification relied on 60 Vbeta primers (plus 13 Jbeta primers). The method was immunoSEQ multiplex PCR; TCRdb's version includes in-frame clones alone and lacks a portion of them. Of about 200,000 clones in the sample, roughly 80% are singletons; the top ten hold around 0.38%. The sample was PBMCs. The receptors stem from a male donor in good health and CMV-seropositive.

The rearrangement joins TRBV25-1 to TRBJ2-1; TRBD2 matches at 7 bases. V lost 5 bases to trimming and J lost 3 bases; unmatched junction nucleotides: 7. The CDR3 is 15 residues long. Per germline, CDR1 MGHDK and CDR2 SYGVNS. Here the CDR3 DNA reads TGTGCCAGCAGTCTTTCTAGCGGTTACTACAATGAGCAGTTCTTC. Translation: CASSLSSGYYNEQFF. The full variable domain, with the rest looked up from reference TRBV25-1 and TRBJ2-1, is EADIYQTPRYLVIGTGKKITLECSQTMGHDKMYWYQQDPGMELHLIHYSYGVNSTEKGDLSSESTVSRIRTEHFPLTLESARPSHTSQYLCASSLSSGYYNEQFFGPGTRLTVL.

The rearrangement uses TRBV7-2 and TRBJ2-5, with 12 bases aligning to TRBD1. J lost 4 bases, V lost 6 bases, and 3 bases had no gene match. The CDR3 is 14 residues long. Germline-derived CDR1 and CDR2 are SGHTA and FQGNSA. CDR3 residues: CASRGTGGRETQYF. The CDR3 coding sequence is TGTGCCAGCAGGGGGACAGGGGGCCGAGAGACCCAGTACTTC.

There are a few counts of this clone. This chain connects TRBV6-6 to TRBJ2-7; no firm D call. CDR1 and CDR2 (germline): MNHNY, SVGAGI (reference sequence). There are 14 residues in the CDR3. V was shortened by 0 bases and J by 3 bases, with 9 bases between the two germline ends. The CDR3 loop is CASSYSGNSYEQYF. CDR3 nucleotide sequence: TGTGCCAGCAGTTACTCAGGCAACAGCTACGAGCAGTACTTC.

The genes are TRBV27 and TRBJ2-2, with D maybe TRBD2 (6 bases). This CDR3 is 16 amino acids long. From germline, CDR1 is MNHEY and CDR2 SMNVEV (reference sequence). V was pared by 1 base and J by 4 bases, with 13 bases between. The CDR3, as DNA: TGTGCCAGCAGTTTATGGGCTAGCGACCTCACCGGGGAGCTGTTTTTT. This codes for CASSLWASDLTGELFF.

The CDR3 protein is CASMIRTGDAEQYF. Written as DNA, the CDR3 is TGTGCCAGCATGATACGGACAGGGGATGCCGAGCAGTACTTC. The rearrangement joins TRBV6-6 to TRBJ2-7; 9 nucleotides agree with TRBD1. The V gene end was trimmed by 7 bases and the J gene end by 6 bases; junction bases not matched to a gene: 10. This CDR3 is built from 14 residues. CDR1 MNHNY and CDR2 SVGAGI come from the germline V gene (reference sequence).

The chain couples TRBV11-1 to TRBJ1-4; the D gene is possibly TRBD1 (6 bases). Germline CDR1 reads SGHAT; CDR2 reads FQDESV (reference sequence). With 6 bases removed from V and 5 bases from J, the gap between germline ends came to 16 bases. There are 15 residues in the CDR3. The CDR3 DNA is TGTGCCAGCAGTTCTACAGGGCCGGAAAATGAAAAACTGTTTTTT. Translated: CASSSTGPENEKLFF.

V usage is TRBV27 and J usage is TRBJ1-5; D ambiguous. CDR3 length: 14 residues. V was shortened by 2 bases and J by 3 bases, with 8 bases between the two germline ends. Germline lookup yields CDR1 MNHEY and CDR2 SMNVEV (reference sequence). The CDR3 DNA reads TGTGCCAGCAGTTTAACCGGGATCAATCAGCCCCAGCATTTT. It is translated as CASSLTGINQPQHF.

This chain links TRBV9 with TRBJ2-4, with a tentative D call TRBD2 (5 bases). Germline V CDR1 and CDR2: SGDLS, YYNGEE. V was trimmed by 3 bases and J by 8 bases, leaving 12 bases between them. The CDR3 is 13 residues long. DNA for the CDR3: TGTGCCAGCAGCGGACCGGGGTCAGACATTCAGTACTTC. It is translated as CASSGPGSDIQYF.

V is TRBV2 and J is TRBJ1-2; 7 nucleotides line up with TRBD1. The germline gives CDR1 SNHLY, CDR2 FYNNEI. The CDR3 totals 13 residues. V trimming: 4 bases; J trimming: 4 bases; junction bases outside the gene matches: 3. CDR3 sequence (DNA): TGTGCCAGCAGTGCACGACAGGGCTATGGCTACACCTTC. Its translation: CASSARQGYGYTF.

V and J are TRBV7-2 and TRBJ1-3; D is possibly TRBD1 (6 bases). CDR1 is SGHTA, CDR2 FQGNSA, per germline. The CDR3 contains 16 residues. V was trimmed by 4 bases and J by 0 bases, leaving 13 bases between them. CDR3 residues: CASSSDQGLSGNTIYF. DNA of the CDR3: TGTGCCAGCAGCTCAGATCAGGGGCTCTCTGGAAACACCATATATTTT.

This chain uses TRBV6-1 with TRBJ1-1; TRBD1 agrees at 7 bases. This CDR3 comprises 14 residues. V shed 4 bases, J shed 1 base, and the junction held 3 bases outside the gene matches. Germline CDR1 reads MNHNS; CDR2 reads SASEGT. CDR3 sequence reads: CASSVGQPNTEAFF. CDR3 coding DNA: TGTGCCAGCAGTGTGGGACAGCCGAACACTGAAGCTTTCTTT.

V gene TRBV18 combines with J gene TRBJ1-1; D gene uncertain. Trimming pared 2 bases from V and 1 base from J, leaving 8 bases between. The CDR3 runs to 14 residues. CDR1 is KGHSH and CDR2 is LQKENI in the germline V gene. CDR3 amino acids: CASSPKERNTEAFF. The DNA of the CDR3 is TGTGCCAGCTCACCAAAGGAGCGGAACACTGAAGCTTTCTTT.

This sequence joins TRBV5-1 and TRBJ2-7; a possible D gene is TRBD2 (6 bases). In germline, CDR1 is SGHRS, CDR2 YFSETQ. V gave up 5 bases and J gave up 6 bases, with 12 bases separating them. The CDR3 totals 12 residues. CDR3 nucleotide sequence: TGCGCCAGCAGGGCTTCGGGGGTCGAGCAGTACTTC. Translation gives CASRASGVEQYF.

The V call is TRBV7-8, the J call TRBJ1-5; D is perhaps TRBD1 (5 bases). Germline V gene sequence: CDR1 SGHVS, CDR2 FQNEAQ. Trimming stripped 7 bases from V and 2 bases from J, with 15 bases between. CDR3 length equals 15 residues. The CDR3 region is CASTPGGVGNQPQHF. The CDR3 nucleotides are TGTGCCAGCACCCCAGGAGGGGTCGGCAATCAGCCCCAGCATTTT.

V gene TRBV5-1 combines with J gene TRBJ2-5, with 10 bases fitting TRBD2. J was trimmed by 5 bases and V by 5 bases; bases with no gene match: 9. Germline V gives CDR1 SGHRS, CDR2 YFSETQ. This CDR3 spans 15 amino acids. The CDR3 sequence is CASRVSGGAGETQYF. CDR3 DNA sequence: TGCGCCAGCAGAGTGAGCGGGGGGGCTGGTGAGACCCAGTACTTC. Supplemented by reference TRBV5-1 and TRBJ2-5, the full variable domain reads KAGVTQTPRYLIKTRGQQVTLSCSPISGHRSVSWYQQTPGQGLQFLFEYFSETQRNKGNFPGRFSGRQFSNSRSEMNVSTLELGDSALYLCASRVSGGAGETQYFGPGTRLLVL.

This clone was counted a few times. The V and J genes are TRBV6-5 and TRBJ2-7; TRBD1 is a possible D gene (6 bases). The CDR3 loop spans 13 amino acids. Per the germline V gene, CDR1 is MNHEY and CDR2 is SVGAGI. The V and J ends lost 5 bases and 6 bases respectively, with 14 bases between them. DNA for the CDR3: TGTGCCAGCAGTAGGACAGCTAGGGCCGAGCAGTACTTC. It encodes CASSRTARAEQYF.

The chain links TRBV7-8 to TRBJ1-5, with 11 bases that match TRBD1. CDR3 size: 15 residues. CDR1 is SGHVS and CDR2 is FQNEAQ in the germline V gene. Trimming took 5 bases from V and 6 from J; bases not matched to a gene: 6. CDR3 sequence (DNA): TGTGCCAGCAGCCCCCCGGACAGGGGGCCTCAGCCCCAGCATTTT. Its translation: CASSPPDRGPQPQHF.

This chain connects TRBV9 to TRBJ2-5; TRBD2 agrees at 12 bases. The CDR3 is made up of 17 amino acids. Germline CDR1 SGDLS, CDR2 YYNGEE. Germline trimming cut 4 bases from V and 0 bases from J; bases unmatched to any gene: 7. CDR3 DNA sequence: TGTGCCAGCAGCCGCCTTACTAGCGGGAGGAACCAAGAGACCCAGTACTTC. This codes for CASSRLTSGRNQETQYF. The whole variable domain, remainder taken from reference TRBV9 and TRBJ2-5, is DSGVTQTPKHLITATGQRVTLRCSPRSGDLSVYWYQQSLDQGLQFLIQYYNGEERAKGNILERFSAQQFPDLHSELNLSSLELGDSALYFCASSRLTSGRNQETQYFGPGTRLLVL.

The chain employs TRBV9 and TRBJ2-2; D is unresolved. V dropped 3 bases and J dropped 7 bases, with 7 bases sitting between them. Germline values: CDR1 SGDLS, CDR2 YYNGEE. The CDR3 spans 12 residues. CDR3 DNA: TGTGCCAGCAGCGACCCGGGCGGGGAGCTGTTTTTT. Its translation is CASSDPGGELFF. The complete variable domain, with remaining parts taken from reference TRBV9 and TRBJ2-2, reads DSGVTQTPKHLITATGQRVTLRCSPRSGDLSVYWYQQSLDQGLQFLIQYYNGEERAKGNILERFSAQQFPDLHSELNLSSLELGDSALYFCASSDPGGELFFGEGSRLTVL.

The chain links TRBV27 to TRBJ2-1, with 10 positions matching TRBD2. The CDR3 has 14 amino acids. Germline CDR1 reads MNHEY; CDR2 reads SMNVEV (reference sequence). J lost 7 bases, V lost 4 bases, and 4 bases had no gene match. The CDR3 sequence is CASSSSGSKNEQFF. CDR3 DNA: TGTGCCAGCAGTTCTAGCGGGAGTAAGAATGAGCAGTTCTTC.

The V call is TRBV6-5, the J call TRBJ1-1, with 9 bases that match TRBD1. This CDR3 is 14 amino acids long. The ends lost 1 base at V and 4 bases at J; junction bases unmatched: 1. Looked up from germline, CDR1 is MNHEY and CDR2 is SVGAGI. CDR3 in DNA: TGTGCCAGCAGTTACTTACAGGGGGCCACTGAAGCTTTCTTT. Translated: CASSYLQGATEAFF.